The source of this T cell receptor (beta chain) is a study of graft-versus-host responses after intestinal transplantation. Study-level results: When patients had graft-donor T cell macrochimerism, their allografts held high graft-versus-host to host-versus-graft clonal ratios.

The CDR3 runs to 15 residues. V was pared by 4 bases and J by 5 bases, with 8 bases of the junction left unmatched. The germline CDR1 and CDR2 sequences are MNHNS and SASEGT. Responder cells labeled with CFSE (roughly 200,000) were co-plated with irradiated stimulator cells labeled with violet dye (roughly 200,000). Sorted after the reaction were proliferating CFSE-low CD3+CD4+ and CD3+CD8+ responders. Sequenced by immunoSEQ multiplex PCR; TCRdb stores in-frame clones only, minus some. Among 20,000 to 25,000 clones listed, about 40% were seen once. The receptor comes from a human patient who received an intestinal transplant. Sequenced here: alloreactive CD4+ T cells from a mixed lymphocyte reaction culture, sampled before intestinal transplant. Subset described: CFSE-low proliferating T cells sorted from roughly 6-day pre-transplant mixed lymphocyte reaction (GvH or HvG direction). V usage is TRBV6-1 and J usage is TRBJ2-5; 9 bases line up with TRBD1. This chain's CDR3 is CASSGIVTGGETQYF. The CDR3 nucleotides are TGTGCCAGCAGTGGTATCGTTACAGGGGGCGAGACCCAGTACTTC.